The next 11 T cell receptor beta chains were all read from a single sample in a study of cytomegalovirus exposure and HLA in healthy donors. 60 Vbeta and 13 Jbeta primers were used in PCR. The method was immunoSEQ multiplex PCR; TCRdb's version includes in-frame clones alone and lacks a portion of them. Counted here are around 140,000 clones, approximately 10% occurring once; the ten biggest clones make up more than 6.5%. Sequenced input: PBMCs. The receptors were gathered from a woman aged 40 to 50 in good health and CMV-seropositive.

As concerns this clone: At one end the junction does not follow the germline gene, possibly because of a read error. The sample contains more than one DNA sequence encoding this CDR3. CDR3 sequence: CASFGAGYTF. The CDR3 DNA follows: TGTGCCAGCTTTGGGGCTGGCTACACTTTC. The chain carries TRBV6-5 and TRBJ1-2; possible D gene TRBD1, 5 bases. CDR1 is MNHEY and CDR2 is SVGAGI in the germline V gene. This CDR3 has 10 amino acids.

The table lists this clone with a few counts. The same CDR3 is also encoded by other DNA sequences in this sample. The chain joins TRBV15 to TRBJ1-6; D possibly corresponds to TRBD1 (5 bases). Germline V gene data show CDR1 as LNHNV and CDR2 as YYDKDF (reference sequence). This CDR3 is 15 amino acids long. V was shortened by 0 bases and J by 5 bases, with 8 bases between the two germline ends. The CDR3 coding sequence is TGTGCCACCAGCAGAGACCAGGGTAATAATTCACCCCTCCACTTT. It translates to CATSRDQGNNSPLHF.

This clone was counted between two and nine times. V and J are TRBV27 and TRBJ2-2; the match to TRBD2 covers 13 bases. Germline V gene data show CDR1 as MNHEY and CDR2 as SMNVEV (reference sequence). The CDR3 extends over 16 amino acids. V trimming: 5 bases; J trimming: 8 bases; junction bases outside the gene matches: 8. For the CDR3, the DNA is TGTGCCAGCAGTCACCTACTAGCGGGGGGGCCGGGGGAGCTGTTTTTT. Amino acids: CASSHLLAGGPGELFF.

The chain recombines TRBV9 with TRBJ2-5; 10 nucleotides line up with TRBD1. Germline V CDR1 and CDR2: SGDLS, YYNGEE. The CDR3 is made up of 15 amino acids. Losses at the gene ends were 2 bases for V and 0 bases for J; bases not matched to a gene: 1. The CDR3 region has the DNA TGTGCCAGCAGCGTGGGACAGGGGTACCAAGAGACCCAGTACTTC. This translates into CASSVGQGYQETQYF.

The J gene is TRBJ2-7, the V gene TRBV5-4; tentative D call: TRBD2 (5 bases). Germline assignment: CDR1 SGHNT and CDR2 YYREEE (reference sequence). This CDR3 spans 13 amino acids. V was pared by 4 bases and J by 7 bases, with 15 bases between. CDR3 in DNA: TGTGCCAGCAGCCCCACTGGAACTAGGGAGCAGTACTTC. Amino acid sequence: CASSPTGTREQYF.

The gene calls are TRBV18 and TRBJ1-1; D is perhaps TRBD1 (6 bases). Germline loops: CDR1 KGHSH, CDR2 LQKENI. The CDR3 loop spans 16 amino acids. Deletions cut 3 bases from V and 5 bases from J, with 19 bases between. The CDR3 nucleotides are TGTGCCAGCTCACCCAACCTACAGGGTGTAGGGACTGAAGCTTTCTTT. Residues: CASSPNLQGVGTEAFF.

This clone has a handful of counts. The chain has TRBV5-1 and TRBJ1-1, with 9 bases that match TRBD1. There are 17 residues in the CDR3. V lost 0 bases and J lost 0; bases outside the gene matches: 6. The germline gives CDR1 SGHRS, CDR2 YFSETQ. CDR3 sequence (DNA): TGCGCCAGCAGCTTGGCACAGGGGGCGGATATGAACACTGAAGCTTTCTTT. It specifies CASSLAQGADMNTEAFF.

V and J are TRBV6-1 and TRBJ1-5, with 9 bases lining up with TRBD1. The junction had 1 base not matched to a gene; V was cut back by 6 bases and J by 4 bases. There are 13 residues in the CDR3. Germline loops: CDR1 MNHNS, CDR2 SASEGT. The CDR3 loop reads CASRTGGNQPQHF. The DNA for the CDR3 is TGTGCCAGCAGGACAGGGGGGAATCAGCCCCAGCATTTT.

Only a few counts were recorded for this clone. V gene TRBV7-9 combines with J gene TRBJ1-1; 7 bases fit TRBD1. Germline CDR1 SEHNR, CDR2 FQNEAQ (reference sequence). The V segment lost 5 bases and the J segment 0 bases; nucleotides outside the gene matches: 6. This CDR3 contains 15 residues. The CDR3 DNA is TGTGCCAGCAGCCTCGAGACAGGGATGAACACTGAAGCTTTCTTT. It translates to CASSLETGMNTEAFF.

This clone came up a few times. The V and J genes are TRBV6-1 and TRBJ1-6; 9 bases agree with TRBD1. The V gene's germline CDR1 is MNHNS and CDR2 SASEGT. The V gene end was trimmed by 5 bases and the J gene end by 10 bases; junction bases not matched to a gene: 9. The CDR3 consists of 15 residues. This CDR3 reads CASSLGTGLKSPLHF. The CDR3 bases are TGTGCCAGCAGTTTAGGGACAGGGCTTAAGTCACCCCTCCACTTT.

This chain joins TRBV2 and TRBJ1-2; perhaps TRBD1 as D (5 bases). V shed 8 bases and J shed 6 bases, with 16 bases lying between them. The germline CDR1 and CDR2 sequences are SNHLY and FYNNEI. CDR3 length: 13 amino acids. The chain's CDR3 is CASRFGRVDGYTF. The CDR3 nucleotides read TGTGCCAGCCGATTCGGCAGGGTCGATGGCTACACCTTC.